This TCR beta chain was profiled in a study of blood T cell repertoires in COVID-19. V was pared by 4 bases and J by 6 bases, with 10 bases of the junction left unmatched. The CDR3 length is 16 residues. The germline V gene has CDR1 LGHDT and CDR2 YNNKEL (reference sequence). The assay was immunoSEQ multiplex PCR, and TCRdb's table has in-frame clones only and misses some. Of hundreds of thousands of clones in the sample, approximately 90% were seen once. Source material: peripheral blood. The chain couples TRBV3-1 (or the pseudogene TRBV3-2) to TRBJ2-2, with TRBD2 matching 8 bases. The TCR originated in a woman in her twenties or thirties with active or convalescent COVID-19. The CDR3 DNA is TGTGCCAGCAGCCTCCTTCCGGGACTAGAATCCGGGGAGCTGTTTTTT. Protein: CASSLLPGLESGELFF.